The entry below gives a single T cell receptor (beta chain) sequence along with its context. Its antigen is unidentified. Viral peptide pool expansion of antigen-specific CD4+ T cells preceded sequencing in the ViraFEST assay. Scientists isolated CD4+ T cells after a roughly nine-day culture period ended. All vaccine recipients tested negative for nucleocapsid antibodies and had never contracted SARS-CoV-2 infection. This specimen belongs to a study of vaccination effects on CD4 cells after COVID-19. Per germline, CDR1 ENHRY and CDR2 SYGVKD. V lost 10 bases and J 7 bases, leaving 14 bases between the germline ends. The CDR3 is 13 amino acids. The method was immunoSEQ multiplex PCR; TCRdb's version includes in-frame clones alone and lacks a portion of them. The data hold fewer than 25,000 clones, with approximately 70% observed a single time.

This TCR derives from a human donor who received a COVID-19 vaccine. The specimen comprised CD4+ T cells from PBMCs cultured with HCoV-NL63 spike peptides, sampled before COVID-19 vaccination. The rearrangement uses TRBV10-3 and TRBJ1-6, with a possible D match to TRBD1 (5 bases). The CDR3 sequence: CATVGVLNSPLHF. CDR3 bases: TGTGCCACCGTGGGGGTGTTAAATTCACCCCTCCACTTT.